These T cell receptor beta chains were read from a single sample in a study of T cell repertoires in cytomegalovirus infection. From the reads, TCRdb called clonotypes with MiXCR, one entry per CDR3 protein. This sample has 350,000 to 550,000 distinct CDR3 sequences, with roughly 31% found just once. What was sequenced was PBMCs. Receptors were obtained from a human donor in good health (CMV status not recorded). Some clones in this sample may be carry-over from other donors' samples. Each CDR3 is given with its conserved first and last residue. The D gene is left open where the match is weak. Not every row has a clone size; where given, it reads once, few, many or a size class.

clone_size: -; v_call: TRBV19; j_call: TRBJ2-7; d_call: -; cdr3_aa: CASSLSGTNYGQYF; cdr3_nt: TGTGCCAGTAGCCTTTCCGGGACGAACTACGGGCAGTACTTC
clone_size: many; v_call: TRBV7-6; j_call: TRBJ2-3; d_call: -; cdr3_aa: CASSLGWSGADTQYF; cdr3_nt: TGTGCCAGCAGCTTAGGGTGGTCAGGGGCAGATACGCAGTATTTT
clone_size: few; v_call: TRBV7-9; j_call: TRBJ2-1; d_call: -; cdr3_aa: CASSPGRDTRYNEQFF; cdr3_nt: TGTGCCAGCAGCCCTGGGCGGGATACCCGGTACAATGAGCAGTTCTTC
clone_size: -; v_call: TRBV28; j_call: TRBJ2-3; d_call: -; cdr3_aa: CASSGRGRTVSTDTQYF; cdr3_nt: TGTGCCAGCTCTGGGAGGGGCCGGACAGTAAGCACAGATACGCAGTATTTT
clone_size: few; v_call: TRBV7-9; j_call: TRBJ2-7; d_call: TRBD1; cdr3_aa: CASRSRDSYSYEQYF; cdr3_nt: TGTGCCAGCCGCTCGAGGGACAGCTACTCCTACGAGCAGTACTTC
clone_size: -; v_call: TRBV6-5; j_call: TRBJ1-1; d_call: -; cdr3_aa: CASSYKKEAFF; cdr3_nt: TGTGCCAGCAGTTACAAAAAAGAAGCTTTCTTT
clone_size: -; v_call: TRBV28; j_call: TRBJ2-7; d_call: TRBD2; cdr3_aa: CASSPFAGDRYEQYF; cdr3_nt: TGTGCCAGCAGCCCCTTCGCGGGAGACCGATACGAGCAGTACTTC
clone_size: -; v_call: TRBV18; j_call: TRBJ2-3; d_call: TRBD2; cdr3_aa: CASSRSGAGTTDTQYF; cdr3_nt: TGTGCCAGCTCGCGAAGCGGGGCCGGAACCACAGATACGCAGTATTTT
clone_size: -; v_call: TRBV6-4; j_call: TRBJ1-1; d_call: -; cdr3_aa: CAKSARADTEAVF; cdr3_nt: TGTGCAAAAAGTGCCAGAGCGGACACTGAAGCTGTATTT
clone_size: many; v_call: TRBV7-2; j_call: TRBJ2-5; d_call: -; cdr3_aa: CASSLSWTTRGETQYF; cdr3_nt: TGTGCCAGCAGCTTATCATGGACTACCCGAGGGGAGACCCAGTACTTC
clone_size: -; v_call: TRBV11-1; j_call: TRBJ2-3; d_call: -; cdr3_aa: CASSLDSDSTDTQYF; cdr3_nt: TGTGCCAGCAGCTTAGATTCCGACAGCACAGATACGCAGTATTTT
clone_size: -; v_call: TRBV5-4; j_call: TRBJ2-7; d_call: -; cdr3_aa: CASRDGASYEQYF; cdr3_nt: TGTGCCAGCAGGGACGGAGCCTCCTACGAGCAGTACTTC
clone_size: few; v_call: TRBV5-6; j_call: TRBJ1-5; d_call: -; cdr3_aa: CASSLVKDNQPQHF; cdr3_nt: TGTGCCAGCAGCTTGGTTAAGGACAATCAGCCCCAGCATTTT
clone_size: few; v_call: TRBV10-3; j_call: TRBJ2-5; d_call: TRBD1; cdr3_aa: CAISSTGELAQYF; cdr3_nt: TGTGCCATCAGCTCGACAGGGGAGTTGGCCCAGTACTTC
clone_size: -; v_call: TRBV5-4; j_call: TRBJ1-1; d_call: -; cdr3_aa: CASSWDFQSTEAFF; cdr3_nt: TGTGCCAGCAGCTGGGACTTCCAGAGCACTGAAGCTTTCTTT
clone_size: -; v_call: TRBV3-1; j_call: TRBJ2-3; d_call: TRBD2; cdr3_aa: CASSHLGGGGADTQYF; cdr3_nt: TGTGCCAGCAGCCACCTCGGCGGGGGAGGCGCAGATACGCAGTATTTT
clone_size: -; v_call: TRBV5-1; j_call: TRBJ1-2; d_call: TRBD1; cdr3_aa: CASSLEWTGDGYTF; cdr3_nt: TGCGCCAGCAGCTTGGAGTGGACAGGGGATGGCTACACCTTC
clone_size: few; v_call: TRBV19; j_call: TRBJ1-5; d_call: -; cdr3_aa: CASRTLQGDQPQHF; cdr3_nt: TGTGCCAGTAGAACTTTACAGGGAGATCAGCCCCAGCATTTT
clone_size: many; v_call: TRBV7-6; j_call: TRBJ1-1; d_call: -; cdr3_aa: CASSSQGYTEAFF; cdr3_nt: TGTGCCAGCAGCTCCCAGGGATACACTGAAGCTTTCTTT
clone_size: few; v_call: TRBV6-2/TRBV6-3; j_call: TRBJ2-3; d_call: -; cdr3_aa: CASSYEGLRADTQYF; cdr3_nt: TGTGCCAGCAGTTACGAGGGACTCAGGGCAGATACGCAGTATTTT
clone_size: -; v_call: TRBV11-1; j_call: TRBJ2-7; d_call: -; cdr3_aa: CASSLLGPTAAYEQYF; cdr3_nt: TGTGCCAGCAGCTTATTAGGCCCCACTGCGGCCTACGAGCAGTACTTC
clone_size: -; v_call: TRBV11-2; j_call: TRBJ2-7; d_call: -; cdr3_aa: CASSLRVAIYEQYF; cdr3_nt: TGTGCCAGCAGCTTGAGAGTAGCGATCTACGAGCAGTACTTC
clone_size: -; v_call: TRBV7-2; j_call: TRBJ2-7; d_call: TRBD2; cdr3_aa: CASSPSSGAYEQYF; cdr3_nt: TGTGCCAGCAGCCCCTCTAGCGGGGCCTACGAGCAGTACTTC
clone_size: -; v_call: TRBV19; j_call: TRBJ1-5; d_call: -; cdr3_aa: CASSIGPPDQPQHF; cdr3_nt: TGTGCCAGTAGTATTGGACCTCCGGATCAGCCCCAGCATTTT
clone_size: -; v_call: TRBV10-3; j_call: TRBJ1-5; d_call: -; cdr3_aa: CAISEGGAEQPQHF; cdr3_nt: TGTGCCATCAGTGAGGGGGGGGCAGAGCAGCCCCAGCATTTT
clone_size: few; v_call: TRBV4-1; j_call: TRBJ1-1; d_call: TRBD1; cdr3_aa: CASSNGQGRTEAFF; cdr3_nt: TGCGCCAGCAGCAACGGACAGGGGAGGACTGAAGCTTTCTTT
clone_size: few; v_call: TRBV7-9; j_call: TRBJ1-2; d_call: -; cdr3_aa: CASNGGRDIYGYTF; cdr3_nt: TGTGCCAGCAACGGGGGCAGGGACATCTATGGCTACACCTTC
clone_size: many; v_call: TRBV6-1; j_call: TRBJ1-4; d_call: -; cdr3_aa: CASSPSIGANEKLFF; cdr3_nt: TGTGCCAGCAGCCCCAGTATAGGAGCAAATGAAAAACTGTTTTTT
clone_size: -; v_call: TRBV5-6; j_call: TRBJ1-2; d_call: TRBD1; cdr3_aa: CASSPGQGLAGYTF; cdr3_nt: TGTGCCAGCAGCCCCGGACAGGGTCTGGCAGGCTACACCTTC
clone_size: -; v_call: TRBV19; j_call: TRBJ1-6; d_call: -; cdr3_aa: CASSRTQNYNSPLHF; cdr3_nt: TGTGCCAGTAGTCGGACACAGAACTATAATTCACCCCTCCACTTT
clone_size: few; v_call: TRBV6-5; j_call: TRBJ1-1; d_call: -; cdr3_aa: CASSFRTDLTLDEAFF; cdr3_nt: TGTGCCAGCAGTTTTAGGACAGACCTGACTCTTGATGAAGCTTTCTTT
clone_size: -; v_call: TRBV20-1; j_call: TRBJ1-5; d_call: TRBD1; cdr3_aa: CSARRTGDNQPQHF; cdr3_nt: TGCAGTGCTAGACGTACAGGGGATAATCAGCCCCAGCATTTT
clone_size: few; v_call: TRBV20-1; j_call: TRBJ1-5; d_call: -; cdr3_aa: CSATPGFNQPQHF; cdr3_nt: TGCAGTGCTACGCCGGGATTTAATCAGCCCCAGCATTTT
clone_size: -; v_call: TRBV7-4; j_call: TRBJ2-6; d_call: TRBD1; cdr3_aa: CASSRGSEGTGNLTSGANVLTF; cdr3_nt: TGTGCCAGCAGCAGAGGGTCGGAAGGGACAGGAAACCTTACTTCTGGGGCCAACGTCCTGACTTTC
clone_size: few; v_call: TRBV29-1; j_call: TRBJ1-1; d_call: -; cdr3_aa: CSVEAQFLPEAFF; cdr3_nt: TGCAGCGTTGAGGCCCAATTTCTCCCTGAAGCTTTCTTT
clone_size: few; v_call: TRBV5-1; j_call: TRBJ2-7; d_call: -; cdr3_aa: CASSETLSSYEQYF; cdr3_nt: TGCGCCAGCAGCGAGACCCTGAGCTCCTACGAGCAGTACTTC
clone_size: many; v_call: TRBV7-6; j_call: TRBJ1-3; d_call: TRBD1; cdr3_aa: CASSQRQGVSGNTIYF; cdr3_nt: TGTGCCAGCAGCCAAAGACAGGGCGTCTCTGGAAACACCATATATTTT
clone_size: -; v_call: TRBV7-2; j_call: TRBJ2-7; d_call: TRBD1; cdr3_aa: CASSWQTGPYEQYF; cdr3_nt: TGTGCCAGCAGCTGGCAGACAGGGCCTTACGAGCAGTACTTC
clone_size: -; v_call: TRBV28; j_call: TRBJ2-5; d_call: -; cdr3_aa: CASFGGWETQYF; cdr3_nt: TGTGCCAGTTTTGGGGGCTGGGAGACCCAGTACTTC
clone_size: -; v_call: TRBV6-1; j_call: TRBJ1-4; d_call: -; cdr3_aa: CASNHAGQPGWEKLFF; cdr3_nt: TGTGCCAGCAACCACGCTGGGCAGCCCGGTTGGGAAAAACTGTTTTTT
clone_size: many; v_call: TRBV7-2; j_call: TRBJ1-4; d_call: -; cdr3_aa: CASSLDQGSGEKLFF; cdr3_nt: TGTGCCAGCAGCTTGGACCAGGGTAGTGGTGAAAAACTGTTTTTT
clone_size: few; v_call: TRBV12-3/TRBV12-4; j_call: TRBJ2-5; d_call: -; cdr3_aa: CASSFLGADEKETQYF; cdr3_nt: TGTGCCAGCAGTTTTTTAGGCGCCGACGAAAAAGAGACCCAGTACTTC
clone_size: few; v_call: TRBV13; j_call: TRBJ1-3; d_call: TRBD1; cdr3_aa: CASSTRRTGDLLSGNTIYF; cdr3_nt: TGTGCCAGCAGCACCCGACGGACAGGGGATCTCCTCTCTGGAAACACCATATATTTT
clone_size: -; v_call: TRBV4-1; j_call: TRBJ1-2; d_call: TRBD1; cdr3_aa: CASSQDSGTVVFYGYTF; cdr3_nt: TGCGCCAGCAGCCAAGATAGTGGGACAGTTGTGTTCTATGGCTACACCTTC
clone_size: -; v_call: TRBV12-3/TRBV12-4; j_call: TRBJ1-2; d_call: TRBD1; cdr3_aa: CSSSWDRSGYTF; cdr3_nt: TGTTCCAGCAGCTGGGACAGGAGTGGCTACACCTTC
clone_size: -; v_call: TRBV28; j_call: TRBJ1-5; d_call: -; cdr3_aa: CSSSDPRDQPHHF; cdr3_nt: TGTTCCAGCAGCGACCCAAGGGATCAGCCCCATCATTTT
clone_size: -; v_call: TRBV19; j_call: TRBJ1-4; d_call: -; cdr3_aa: CASSIGGWTPTNEKLFF; cdr3_nt: TGTGCCAGTAGTATCGGGGGATGGACCCCAACTAATGAAAAACTGTTTTTT
clone_size: -; v_call: TRBV27; j_call: TRBJ1-6; d_call: -; cdr3_aa: CASRHRPGFDNSPLHF; cdr3_nt: TGTGCCAGCAGGCACCGCCCGGGGTTCGATAATTCACCCCTCCACTTT
clone_size: -; v_call: TRBV28; j_call: TRBJ2-7; d_call: TRBD2; cdr3_aa: CASSFLTSGPYEQYF; cdr3_nt: TGTGCCAGCAGTTTCCTGACTAGCGGGCCCTACGAGCAGTACTTC
clone_size: few; v_call: TRBV15; j_call: TRBJ1-5; d_call: -; cdr3_aa: CATSRGDASNQPQHF; cdr3_nt: TGTGCCACCAGCAGAGGGGATGCTAGCAATCAGCCCCAGCATTTT
clone_size: -; v_call: TRBV11-1; j_call: TRBJ2-1; d_call: -; cdr3_aa: CASSFGMGYEQFF; cdr3_nt: TGTGCCAGCAGCTTCGGCATGGGCTATGAGCAGTTCTTC
clone_size: -; v_call: TRBV7-8; j_call: TRBJ1-5; d_call: -; cdr3_aa: CASSLDSTVYQPQHF; cdr3_nt: TGTGCCAGCAGCTTAGATTCGACAGTTTATCAGCCCCAGCATTTT
clone_size: -; v_call: TRBV24-1; j_call: TRBJ1-1; d_call: -; cdr3_aa: CATSYFRVNTEAFF; cdr3_nt: TGTGCCACCAGCTATTTTCGCGTGAACACTGAAGCTTTCTTT
clone_size: -; v_call: TRBV6-6; j_call: TRBJ1-1; d_call: -; cdr3_aa: CASSYSSANTEAFF; cdr3_nt: TGTGCCAGCAGTTACTCATCGGCGAACACTGAAGCTTTCTTT
clone_size: -; v_call: TRBV14; j_call: TRBJ2-6; d_call: -; cdr3_aa: CASSQGGKGFGANVLTF; cdr3_nt: TGTGCCAGCAGCCAAGGTGGCAAGGGGTTCGGGGCCAACGTCCTGACTTTC